The rows below give T cell receptor beta chains drawn from one sample of a study of somatic mutations in cytotoxic T cells in rheumatoid arthritis. Profiled with immunoSEQ multiplex PCR; TCRdb holds only in-frame clones, not every one. The repertoire holds about 36,000 clones, with under 85% as singletons. Sequencing was carried out using CD8+ T cells sorted from blood. Receptors were obtained from a man aged 40-49 years in good health. Both conserved end residues are part of each CDR3. A D gene is named only where the DNA matches it firmly. A clone size is listed for some rows: how often the clone was seen (once, few, many), or a class if it is expanded.

j_gene: TRBJ2-7; d_gene: .; v_gene: TRBV11-2; abundance: .; CDR3nt: TGTGCCAGCAGCTTGGCCCCTTACGAGCAGTACTTC; CDR3aa: CASSLAPYEQYF
j_gene: TRBJ2-7; d_gene: .; v_gene: TRBV15; abundance: few; CDR3nt: TGTGCCACCAGCGGCAGTGAGGGAGGCTACGAGCAGTACTTC; CDR3aa: CATSGSEGGYEQYF
j_gene: TRBJ2-1; d_gene: TRBD2; v_gene: TRBV28; abundance: .; CDR3nt: TGTGCCTCAAGCCCGGGCGGGAGGGGTGTCGACAATGAGCAGTTCTTC; CDR3aa: CASSPGGRGVDNEQFF
j_gene: TRBJ2-5; d_gene: .; v_gene: TRBV11-2; abundance: .; CDR3nt: TGTGCCAGCAGCTTAAGGGGGGAGAGGATCCAAGAGACCCAGTACTTC; CDR3aa: CASSLRGERIQETQYF
j_gene: TRBJ1-2; d_gene: .; v_gene: TRBV9; abundance: .; CDR3nt: TGTGCCAGCAGCGTAGGGGGGGGTAACTATGGCTACACCTTC; CDR3aa: CASSVGGGNYGYTF
j_gene: TRBJ1-4; d_gene: .; v_gene: TRBV4-3; abundance: .; CDR3nt: TGCGCCAGCAGCCAAGCGACTCCGGGACACTTTAATGAAAAACTGTTTTTT; CDR3aa: CASSQATPGHFNEKLFF
j_gene: TRBJ2-2; d_gene: TRBD2; v_gene: TRBV14; abundance: .; CDR3nt: TGTGCCAGCTTCCCTGGACTAGCGGCGAACACCGGGGAGCTGTTTTTT; CDR3aa: CASFPGLAANTGELFF
j_gene: TRBJ2-7; d_gene: .; v_gene: TRBV29-1; abundance: .; CDR3nt: TGCAGCGTTGAAGTGGCCGACTACGAGCAGTACTTC; CDR3aa: CSVEVADYEQYF
j_gene: TRBJ2-1; d_gene: .; v_gene: TRBV15; abundance: .; CDR3nt: TGTGCCACCAGCAGTGCAGGGAATGAGCAGTTCTTC; CDR3aa: CATSSAGNEQFF
j_gene: TRBJ1-2; d_gene: TRBD1; v_gene: TRBV7-9; abundance: .; CDR3nt: TGTGCCAGCAGCCTCCAAACTGGGACAGGGTCCTATGGCTACACCTTC; CDR3aa: CASSLQTGTGSYGYTF
j_gene: TRBJ1-5; d_gene: .; v_gene: TRBV27; abundance: .; CDR3nt: TGTGCCAGTTCCCAGGGAGTATATCAGCCCCAGCATTTT; CDR3aa: CASSQGVYQPQHF
j_gene: TRBJ1-5; d_gene: .; v_gene: TRBV19; abundance: .; CDR3nt: TGTGCCAGTACACGGTATAGCAATCAGCCCCAGCATTTT; CDR3aa: CASTRYSNQPQHF
j_gene: TRBJ2-1; d_gene: TRBD2; v_gene: TRBV6-4; abundance: .; CDR3nt: TGTGCCAGCAGTGCGGGACTAGCGGGAGTCAATGAGCAGTTCTTC; CDR3aa: CASSAGLAGVNEQFF
j_gene: TRBJ1-5; d_gene: .; v_gene: TRBV4-1; abundance: .; CDR3nt: TGCGCCAGCAGCCACACCCCGGTAGGGAGTTGGGGCAATCAGCCCCAGCATTTT; CDR3aa: CASSHTPVGSWGNQPQHF
j_gene: TRBJ1-5; d_gene: .; v_gene: TRBV7-8; abundance: .; CDR3nt: TGTGCCAGCAGCTTATGGGGGGAATCCAATCAGCCCCAGCATTTT; CDR3aa: CASSLWGESNQPQHF
j_gene: TRBJ2-1; d_gene: .; v_gene: TRBV5-1; abundance: once; CDR3nt: TGCGCCAGCAGCGCCCTCTCCTACAATGAGCAGTTCTTC; CDR3aa: CASSALSYNEQFF
j_gene: TRBJ2-7; d_gene: .; v_gene: TRBV19; abundance: .; CDR3nt: TGTGCCAGTAGTATAGGGAGACCCCCCGACGAGCAGTACTTC; CDR3aa: CASSIGRPPDEQYF
j_gene: TRBJ2-2; d_gene: .; v_gene: TRBV2; abundance: .; CDR3nt: TGTGCCAGCAGTAGGACCGGGGAGCTGTTTTTT; CDR3aa: CASSRTGELFF
j_gene: TRBJ1-5; d_gene: .; v_gene: TRBV28; abundance: once; CDR3nt: TGTGCCAGCAGATTTGGTGTCAGCGGGGATCAGCCCCAGCATTTT; CDR3aa: CASRFGVSGDQPQHF
j_gene: TRBJ2-1; d_gene: .; v_gene: TRBV7-8; abundance: .; CDR3nt: TGTGCCAGCAGCTTAGGTCCACAGGGAGGCTACAATGAGCAGTTCTTC; CDR3aa: CASSLGPQGGYNEQFF
j_gene: TRBJ2-1; d_gene: .; v_gene: TRBV14; abundance: .; CDR3nt: TGTGCCAGCAGCCACGGGGCTTACTACAATGAGCAGTTCTTC; CDR3aa: CASSHGAYYNEQFF